This passage covers 17 T cell receptor beta chains from one sample sequenced in a study of blood T cell repertoires in COVID-19. The table came from immunoSEQ multiplex PCR; TCRdb's copy has only in-frame clones and leaves some out. The sample lists more than 150,000 clones; approximately 86% were seen once. Sequencing input: peripheral blood. The receptors derive from a man in his forties or fifties with active or convalescent COVID-19.

This clone was seen a single time. V and J are TRBV11-3 and TRBJ2-7; D is uncertain. Per the germline V gene, CDR1 is SGHNT and CDR2 is YENEEA. The CDR3 is 15 residues long. V gave up 1 base and J gave up 0 bases, with 10 bases separating them. CDR3 in DNA: TGTGCCAGCAGCTTAGGAGGCGGTTCCTCCTACGAGCAGTACTTC. It codes for CASSLGGGSSYEQYF. Full variable domain (rest looked up from reference TRBV11-3 and TRBJ2-7): EAGVVQSPRYKIIEKKQPVAFWCNPISGHNTLYWYLQNLGQGPELLIRYENEEAVDDSQLPKDRFSAERLKGVDSTLKIQPAELGDSAVYLCASSLGGGSSYEQYFGPGTRLTVT.

The chain carries TRBV3-1 (or the pseudogene TRBV3-2) and TRBJ2-7; 8 positions match TRBD2. This CDR3 spans 14 amino acids. Looked up from germline, CDR1 is LGHDT and CDR2 is YNNKEL (reference sequence). V shed 1 base, J shed 3 bases, and the junction held 2 bases outside the gene matches. The CDR3 nucleotides read TGTGCCAGCAGCCAAGGACTAGCGTACTACGAGCAGTACTTC. Its protein product is CASSQGLAYYEQYF.

The rearrangement joins TRBV4-2 to TRBJ2-3; 8 bases agree with TRBD2. CDR1 is LGHNA and CDR2 is YNFKEQ in the germline V gene. The junction had 12 bases not matched to a gene; V was cut back by 6 bases and J by 4 bases. This CDR3 region has 16 residues. The CDR3 is CASRGPGLGRPDTQYF. Written as DNA, the CDR3 is TGTGCCAGCAGGGGACCGGGACTAGGTAGGCCAGATACGCAGTATTTT.

The chain uses TRBV7-2 and TRBJ2-3; TRBD2 matches at 7 bases. Germline V gene data show CDR1 as SGHTA and CDR2 as FQGNSA. The CDR3 totals 19 residues. After removal of 1 base from V and 5 bases from J, the junction contained 18 bases not matched to a gene. CDR3 loop: CASSLVGGGSHGTRDTQYF. The CDR3 DNA is TGTGCCAGCAGCTTAGTAGGTGGCGGGAGCCACGGTACTCGAGATACGCAGTATTTT. The full variable domain, rest sourced from reference TRBV7-2 and TRBJ2-3, is GAGVSQSPSNKVTEKGKDVELRCDPISGHTALYWYRQSLGQGLEFLIYFQGNSAPDKSGLPSDRFSAERTGGSVSTLTIQRTQQEDSAVYLCASSLVGGGSHGTRDTQYFGPGTRLTVL.

The chain recombines TRBV18 with TRBJ2-7, with TRBD1 identical over 9 bases. From germline, CDR1 is KGHSH and CDR2 LQKENI. The CDR3 extends over 13 amino acids. J lost 6 bases, V lost 5 bases, and 5 bases had no gene match. As DNA, the CDR3 is TGTGCCAGCTCAAGAACAGGGGGCAGCGAGCAGTACTTC. Translated: CASSRTGGSEQYF.

The chain joins TRBV5-1 to TRBJ2-7; D may be TRBD1 (6 bases). The germline gives CDR1 SGHRS, CDR2 YFSETQ. The CDR3 sequence is 15 residues long. Between the trimmed V and J ends, which lost 2 bases and 0 bases, there was a span of 12 bases. The CDR3 DNA sequence: TGCGCCAGCAGCTTAGCAGGGGCCCGCTCCTACGAGCAGTACTTC. Its protein is CASSLAGARSYEQYF.

The chain combines TRBV27 with TRBJ2-5, with D perhaps matching TRBD2 (5 bases). Germline V gene data show CDR1 as MNHEY and CDR2 as SMNVEV (reference sequence). CDR3 length: 13 amino acids. The ends were cut back, 3 bases at V and 3 bases at J, with 8 bases in the middle. This CDR3 reads CASSLIGKETQYF. In DNA form, the CDR3 reads TGTGCCAGCAGTTTGATCGGGAAAGAGACCCAGTACTTC.

J is TRBJ2-7 and V is TRBV6-5; D is possibly TRBD1 (6 bases). Trimming stripped 6 bases from V and 1 base from J, with 16 bases between. Germline assignment: CDR1 MNHEY and CDR2 SVGAGI. CDR3 length: 15 residues. The CDR3 region has the DNA TGTGCCAGCAGCCGAAAAGCAGGGGCATCCTACGAGCAGTACTTC. Translation: CASSRKAGASYEQYF.

The table lists this clone with a count of one. The V and J genes are TRBV11-2 and TRBJ1-2; D gene unclear. CDR1 and CDR2 from the germline V gene are SGHAT and FQNNGV. V was cut by 4 bases and J by 0 bases, with 15 bases left in between. The CDR3 spans 16 residues. The CDR3 reads CASSSPRTIPNYGYTF. In DNA form, the CDR3 reads TGTGCCAGCAGCTCTCCGCGGACTATCCCTAACTATGGCTACACCTTC.

The gene calls are TRBV21-1 and TRBJ2-7; the D call in the table, TRBD1, was not verified against the DNA. TRBV21-1 is assigned pseudogene status. This CDR3 has 16 amino acids. The CDR3 DNA follows: TGTGCCAGCAGCAAAAGGGACAGGGGGCCTTCCTACGAGCAGTACTTC. Residues: CASSKRDRGPSYEQYF.

The rearrangement links TRBV4-2 to TRBJ1-5; a weak D match, TRBD1 (5 bases). The CDR3 loop spans 15 amino acids. With 0 bases removed from V and 6 bases from J, the gap between germline ends came to 12 bases. CDR1 and CDR2 from the germline V gene are LGHNA and YNFKEQ. The CDR3 is CASSQDRVGAQPQHF. CDR3 nucleotides: TGTGCCAGCAGCCAAGACAGGGTAGGGGCTCAGCCCCAGCATTTT.

The genes are TRBV5-4 and TRBJ1-6, with unresolved D. CDR1 SGHNT and CDR2 YYREEE come from the germline V gene (reference sequence). The germline V and J ends were trimmed by 0 bases and 1 base, with 14 bases remaining between them. The CDR3 sequence is 18 residues long. CDR3 sequence: CASSLGPSGRSYNSPLHF. The CDR3 DNA reads as TGTGCCAGCAGCTTGGGGCCCTCAGGTCGGTCCTATAATTCACCCCTCCACTTT. Together with reference TRBV5-4 and TRBJ1-6, the CDR3 gives the full variable domain: ETGVTQSPTHLIKTRGQQVTLRCSSQSGHNTVSWYQQALGQGPQFIFQYYREEENGRGNFPPRFSGLQFPNYSSELNVNALELDDSALYLCASSLGPSGRSYNSPLHFGNGTRLTVT.

The rearrangement uses TRBV6-5 and TRBJ1-3; TRBD1 is a possible D gene (6 bases). The length of the CDR3 is 14 residues. Germline V CDR1 and CDR2: MNHEY, SVGAGI. Trimming shortened V by 6 bases and J by 3 bases, and 12 bases separated the two germline ends. CDR3 residues: CASRTGRFGNTIYF. CDR3 coding DNA: TGTGCCAGCAGGACAGGCAGATTTGGAAACACCATATATTTT.

The genes are TRBV6-4 and TRBJ2-3; 7 nucleotides align to TRBD1. The CDR3 length is 15 residues. Trimming at V came to 3 bases and at J to 7 bases, leaving 10 bases not matched to a gene. In germline, CDR1 is MRHNA, CDR2 SNTAGT. For the CDR3, the DNA is TGTGCCAGCAGTGATCAAGGTCAGGGGGTAAATACGCAGTATTTT. It yields the protein CASSDQGQGVNTQYF.

The chain links TRBV6-2 or TRBV6-3 to TRBJ2-7; tentatively, D is TRBD2 (6 bases). Germline V CDR1 and CDR2: MNHEY, SVGEGT. The germline V and J ends were trimmed by 0 bases and 6 bases, with 9 bases remaining between them. The CDR3 spans 13 residues. DNA for the CDR3: TGTGCCAGCAGTTACTCGAGGAGGGGCGAGCAGTACTTC. It is translated as CASSYSRRGEQYF.

The genes are TRBV9 and TRBJ2-5, with 8 bases aligning to TRBD2. Germline V lookup: CDR1 SGDLS, CDR2 YYNGEE. With 4 bases clipped from V and 1 base from J, the junction kept 6 bases outside the gene matches. This CDR3 comprises 15 residues. The CDR3 sequence is CASSPGGDTQETQYF. CDR3 nucleotides: TGTGCCAGCAGCCCCGGGGGGGACACCCAAGAGACCCAGTACTTC. The entire variable domain, with the rest obtained from reference TRBV9 and TRBJ2-5, is as follows: DSGVTQTPKHLITATGQRVTLRCSPRSGDLSVYWYQQSLDQGLQFLIQYYNGEERAKGNILERFSAQQFPDLHSELNLSSLELGDSALYFCASSPGGDTQETQYFGPGTRLLVL.

CDR3 sequence: CASSGTGSDAETQYF. Here the CDR3 DNA reads TGTGCCAGCAGCGGGACAGGATCCGATGCGGAGACCCAGTACTTC. The chain employs TRBV2 and TRBJ2-5, with 8 bases that match TRBD1. Germline trimming cut 6 bases from V and 5 bases from J; bases unmatched to any gene: 11. CDR1 and CDR2 (germline): SNHLY, FYNNEI. The length of the CDR3 is 15 residues.